These 20 T cell receptor beta chains originate from one sample sequenced in a study of CXCR3-negative and CXCR3-positive naive CD8 T cells. UMI-labeled 5' RACE yielded the TRB cDNA libraries. From its re-call of the 5' RACE reads, TCRdb lists each CDR3 protein once, without DNA. The table lists 55,000 to 70,000 distinct CDR3 sequences, with 23% in the top ten. Source material: memory CD8+ T cells from blood. The receptors here all came from a human donor in good health. Some clones in this sample may be carry-over from other donors' samples.

The chain uses TRBV7-3 and TRBJ2-3; TCRdb returns TRBD1, unconfirmable since there is no DNA. This CDR3 comprises 13 residues. The germline gives CDR1 SGHTA, CDR2 FQGTGA. CDR3 loop: CASSFGGSDTQYF.

V is TRBV20-1 and J is TRBJ2-1; TCRdb's D call, TRBD2, is unchecked because there is no DNA. CDR3 size: 14 residues. The germline V gene has CDR1 DFQATT and CDR2 SNEGSKA (reference sequence). This chain's CDR3 is CSARNPRSSYEQFF.

The CDR3 here is CATRASSYNEQFF. The V call is TRBV27, the J call TRBJ2-1. This CDR3 has 13 residues. Looked up from germline, CDR1 is MNHEY and CDR2 is SMNVEV (reference sequence).

The chain couples TRBV4-2 to TRBJ2-7; the D call of TRBD1 rests on TCRdb alone, since no DNA is present to check it. CDR1 LGHNA and CDR2 YNFKEQ come from the germline V gene. The CDR3 sequence is 14 residues long. The CDR3 is CASSQEGTIYEQYF.

J is TRBJ2-3 and V is TRBV7-9; as DNA is missing, the TRBD2 call by TCRdb cannot be tested. Germline values: CDR1 SEHNR, CDR2 FQNEAQ (reference sequence). CDR3 length: 17 residues. This chain's CDR3 is CASRRLLREEFTDTQYF.

By frequency, this clonotype registers medium-sized. The rearrangement links TRBV15 to TRBJ1-1. The germline gives CDR1 LNHNV, CDR2 YYDKDF (reference sequence). This CDR3 comprises 16 residues. Here the CDR3 reads CATSRDVLGVGTEAFF.

V gene TRBV29-1 combines with J gene TRBJ2-4. The CDR3 is 12 amino acids. Germline-derived CDR1 and CDR2 are SQVTM and ANQGSEA. Here the CDR3 reads CSVVLAKNIQYF. Based on the CDR3 plus reference TRBV29-1 and TRBJ2-4, the full variable domain is SAVISQKPSRDICQRGTSLTIQCQVDSQVTMMFWYRQQPGQSLTLIATANQGSEATYESGFVIDKFPISRPNLTFSTLTVSNMSPEDSSIYLCSVVLAKNIQYFGAGTRLSVL.

This chain joins TRBV20-1 and TRBJ2-7; TCRdb names TRBD1, which stays unverified in the absence of DNA. Germline V gene data show CDR1 as DFQATT and CDR2 as SNEGSKA (reference sequence). This CDR3 comprises 16 residues. The CDR3 sequence: CSASTTGGVFSYEQYF.

The chain is built from TRBV7-9 and TRBJ1-1; TCRdb's D gene call, TRBD1, goes unchecked for lack of DNA. CDR1 and CDR2 from the germline V gene are SEHNR and FQNEAQ (reference sequence). The CDR3 loop spans 15 amino acids. CDR3 protein: CASSPPWRIDTEAFF.

J is TRBJ2-4 and V is TRBV12-3 or TRBV12-4; TCRdb picks TRBD2, but there is no DNA to check that call. The CDR3 length is 16 residues. CDR3 amino acids: CASSLMRASAKNIQYF.

This rearrangement joins TRBV20-1 to TRBJ2-3; lacking DNA, the TRBD2 call made by TCRdb goes unchecked. The CDR3 is made up of 15 amino acids. Per the germline V gene, CDR1 is DFQATT and CDR2 is SNEGSKA (reference sequence). The CDR3 spells CSASTSGASTDTQYF.

This chain links TRBV28 with TRBJ1-1. Germline V gene lookup returns CDR1 MDHEN and CDR2 SYDVKM. The CDR3 is 15 amino acids. The CDR3 spells CASRNLALGNTEAFF.

The chain is built from TRBV14 and TRBJ2-1; TCRdb's D call of TRBD1 is untestable without DNA. Germline V gene sequence: CDR1 SGHDN, CDR2 FVKESK. This CDR3 region has 20 residues. The CDR3 loop reads CASSPTTGAAINNPYNEQFF.

The V and J genes are TRBV18 and TRBJ2-6. The CDR3 extends over 17 amino acids. Germline-derived CDR1 and CDR2 are KGHSH and LQKENI. The CDR3 loop is CASSLPGGLDGANVLTF. The complete variable domain, with remaining parts taken from reference TRBV18 and TRBJ2-6, reads NAGVMQNPRHLVRRRGQEARLRCSPMKGHSHVYWYRQLPEEGLKFMVYLQKENIIDESGMPKERFSAEFPKEGPSILRIQQVVRGDSAAYFCASSLPGGLDGANVLTFGAGSRLTVL.

The chain has TRBV29-1 and TRBJ2-3; the D call from TCRdb, TRBD2, cannot be confirmed without DNA. The CDR3 extends over 14 amino acids. CDR1 is SQVTM, CDR2 ANQGSEA, per germline. The CDR3 sequence is CSVVSSGSPDTQYF.

The rearrangement uses TRBV7-9 and TRBJ1-6. This CDR3 is built from 15 residues. Germline V gene sequence: CDR1 SEHNR, CDR2 FQNEAQ (reference sequence). The CDR3: CASSLWAAGDSPLHF.

The V gene is TRBV29-1, the J gene TRBJ2-5. Germline V gene data show CDR1 as SQVTM and CDR2 as ANQGSEA. This CDR3 has 15 amino acids. This CDR3 is CSVEDLYQYQETQYF.

This chain links TRBV28 with TRBJ2-1; the D call from TCRdb, TRBD1, cannot be confirmed without DNA. Germline V lookup: CDR1 MDHEN, CDR2 SYDVKM. This CDR3 spans 15 amino acids. CDR3 sequence reads: CASSFRGSPYNEQFF.

The chain joins TRBV5-1 to TRBJ2-7. The CDR3 is made up of 13 amino acids. The germline V gene has CDR1 SGHRS and CDR2 YFSETQ. The CDR3: CASSLTVGYEQYF.

The CDR3 reads CASSFRGFNYGYTF. The chain has TRBV28 and TRBJ1-2; TCRdb outputs TRBD1, but without DNA this stays unchecked. The CDR3 contains 14 residues. Germline CDR1 MDHEN, CDR2 SYDVKM.